This TCR beta chain was found in a study of cytomegalovirus exposure and HLA in healthy donors. This table comes from immunoSEQ multiplex PCR, and its TCRdb copy is limited to in-frame clones, with some not included. The sample records tens of thousands of clones, 88% being singletons. The CDR3 spans 14 residues. The germline V gene has CDR1 MNHNS and CDR2 SASEGT. Trimming shortened V by 4 bases and J by 1 base, and 9 bases separated the two germline ends. A remark on this clone: Its specificity is not known.

Study conclusions and caveats: That first-cohort TCR clusters tended to co-occur in the approximately 120 validation repertoires was found in a later analysis. The study labeled 150 to 200 TCR beta chains cytomegalovirus-associated. For cytomegalovirus status, the classifier reportedly gave diagnoses with high specificity and sensitivity.

This TCR derives from a woman aged 30 to 39 in good health and CMV-seronegative. Sample: PBMCs. The chain is built from TRBV6-1 and TRBJ2-3; D unresolved. The CDR3 bases are TGTGCCAGCAGTGTTCTAGTGGGCACAGATACGCAGTATTTT. This gives the protein CASSVLVGTDTQYF.